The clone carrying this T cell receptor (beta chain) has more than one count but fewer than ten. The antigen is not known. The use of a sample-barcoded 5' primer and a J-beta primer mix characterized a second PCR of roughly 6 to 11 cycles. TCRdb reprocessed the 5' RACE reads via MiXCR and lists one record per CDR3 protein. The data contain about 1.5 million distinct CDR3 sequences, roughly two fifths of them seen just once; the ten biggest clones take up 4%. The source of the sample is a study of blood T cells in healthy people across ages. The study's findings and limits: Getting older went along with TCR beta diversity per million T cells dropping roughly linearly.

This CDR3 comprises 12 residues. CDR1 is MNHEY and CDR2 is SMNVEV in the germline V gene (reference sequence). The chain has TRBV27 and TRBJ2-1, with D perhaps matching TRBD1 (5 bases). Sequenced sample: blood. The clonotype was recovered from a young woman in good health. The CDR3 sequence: CASGQAGNEQFF. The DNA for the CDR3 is TGTGCTAGTGGACAAGCAGGCAATGAGCAGTTCTTC.